This paragraph reports one T cell receptor (beta chain). In the authors' methods: Estimation of nucleated cell counts relied on the amplification of reference gene primers. Generated by immunoSEQ multiplex PCR, the TCRdb table keeps only in-frame clones and is missing some. Clone size and V and J calls were adopted from that table, with D and trimming inferred from the DNA. The table records 300,000 to 400,000 clones, 80% to 90% of them present only once. The CDR3 is made up of 17 amino acids. V was clipped by 2 bases and J by 0 bases; unmatched bases: 3. Germline assignment: CDR1 SGHDT and CDR2 YYEEEE. This sample stems from a study of blood T cell repertoires in COVID-19. Study summary: Sites across the United States, Italy and Spain contributed samples from acute and convalescent COVID-19.

Study members were between roughly 18 and 100 years old and lived in over 20 US regions. Researchers sorted participants into cohorts using their self-reported clinical history. The gene calls are TRBV5-6 and TRBJ2-3; TRBD2 matches at 13 bases. This TCR was recovered from a woman aged 40 to 50 with acute COVID-19. What was sequenced was PBMCs or T cells enriched from blood (not recorded which). CDR3 in amino acids: CASSLGTSGVSTDTQYF. The DNA of the CDR3 is TGTGCCAGCAGCTTAGGGACTAGCGGGGTTAGCACAGATACGCAGTATTTT.